The 10 T cell receptor beta chains listed next were all sequenced from one sample in a study of blood T cell repertoires in COVID-19 (TCRdb year 2020). The receptor library was made with the immunoSEQ multiplex PCR assay. The immuneACCESS repertoire file appears here via TCRdb, limited to in-frame rearrangements. These files lack a portion of the clones; in checked studies, under half of the deficit traces to unresolved V genes, and the cause of the others is not known. In all, the sample holds about 260,000 clones, and approximately 80% of those were seen once. The ten largest account for 1.9% of the sample. The material sequenced was peripheral blood. These receptors came from a woman older than 75 with acute or convalescent COVID-19.

This clone was recorded once. The chain carries TRBV5-4 and TRBJ2-2; weak D call: TRBD1 (5 bases). Between the trimmed V and J ends, which lost 0 bases and 3 bases, there was a span of 6 bases. Germline assignment: CDR1 SGHNT and CDR2 YYREEE (reference sequence). The length of the CDR3 is 14 residues. For the CDR3, the DNA is TGTGCCAGCAGCTTGGCCAGGGACACCGGGGAGCTGTTTTTT. Its translation: CASSLARDTGELFF. The whole variable domain, remainder taken from reference TRBV5-4 and TRBJ2-2, is ETGVTQSPTHLIKTRGQQVTLRCSSQSGHNTVSWYQQALGQGPQFIFQYYREEENGRGNFPPRFSGLQFPNYSSELNVNALELDDSALYLCASSLARDTGELFFGEGSRLTVL.

This chain uses TRBV7-2 with TRBJ2-7; 9 bases map to TRBD1. The J segment lost 1 base and the V segment lost 6 bases, leaving 4 bases of the junction unmatched. The germline V gene has CDR1 SGHTA and CDR2 FQGNSA. The CDR3 runs to 14 residues. The chain's CDR3 is CASRIQGASYEQYF. The CDR3 bases are TGTGCCAGCAGGATACAGGGGGCATCCTACGAGCAGTACTTC.

The genes are TRBV7-2 and TRBJ2-1; 10 nucleotides match TRBD1. Germline V lookup: CDR1 SGHTA, CDR2 FQGNSA. The junction had 9 bases not matched to a gene; V was cut back by 2 bases and J by 8 bases. The CDR3 totals 16 residues. DNA of the CDR3: TGTGCCAGCAGCTTAAGGCGACAGGGGGCTAGAGATGAGCAGTTCTTC. Its protein is CASSLRRQGARDEQFF.

V and J are TRBV20-1 and TRBJ1-1; 8 bases line up with TRBD1. Per germline, CDR1 DFQATT and CDR2 SNEGSKA (reference sequence). This CDR3 region has 11 residues. Written as DNA, the CDR3 is TGCAAGGGACAGGTGGGCACTGAAGCTTTCTTT. As protein: CKGQVGTEAFF.

The rearrangement joins TRBV4-3 to TRBJ2-1, with D hard to call. V was clipped by 0 bases and J by 15 bases, with 15 bases between them. The CDR3 is made up of 13 amino acids. CDR1 LGHNA and CDR2 YSLEER come from the germline V gene. The CDR3 here is CASSQDGRDPSFF. The CDR3 nucleotides read TGCGCCAGCAGCCAAGATGGTAGAGATCCGTCGTTCTTC.

This chain joins TRBV6-2 or TRBV6-3 and TRBJ2-3; D possibly corresponds to TRBD1 (7 bases). The CDR3 runs 13 residues. Trimming left V 5 bases short and J 8 bases short, with 14 bases between. Looked up from germline, CDR1 is MNHEY and CDR2 is SVGEGT. The CDR3 DNA reads TGTGCCAGCAGTACAGGGGAGGCGACTACGCAGTATTTT. Protein: CASSTGEATTQYF.

This sequence joins TRBV15 and TRBJ1-6; TRBD1 aligns across 10 bases. After removal of 9 bases from V and 4 bases from J, the junction contained 3 bases not matched to a gene. CDR3 length equals 14 residues. Germline CDR1 and CDR2: LNHNV and YYDKDF (reference sequence). In DNA form, the CDR3 reads TGTGCCACGGGGGACAGGGGATATAATTCACCCCTCCACTTT. It translates to CATGDRGYNSPLHF.

At least ten counts were recorded for this clone. J is TRBJ1-1 and V is TRBV14; no reliable D call. V gave up 6 bases and J gave up 5 bases, with 13 bases separating them. The CDR3 runs to 13 residues. CDR1 is SGHDN, CDR2 FVKESK, per germline. The chain's CDR3 is CASSGADRTEAFF. The CDR3 region has the DNA TGTGCCAGCAGTGGAGCTGATAGGACTGAAGCTTTCTTT.

V usage is TRBV2 and J usage is TRBJ1-2; TRBD1 aligns across 9 bases. J was trimmed by 6 bases and V by 6 bases; bases with no gene match: 5. Per the germline V gene, CDR1 is SNHLY and CDR2 is FYNNEI. This CDR3 region has 13 residues. CDR3 bases: TGTGCCAGCAGGGAGGACAGGGGCAATGGCTACACCTTC. Amino acid sequence: CASREDRGNGYTF.

The rearrangement joins TRBV5-1 to TRBJ2-3, with TRBD2 matching 7 bases. Germline CDR1 is SGHRS and CDR2 is YFSETQ. V gave up 0 bases and J gave up 4 bases; unmatched junction bases: 8. The CDR3 is 16 residues long. The CDR3 reads CASSLGGGLGSDTQYF. The CDR3 DNA is TGCGCCAGCAGCTTGGGCGGGGGACTCGGGTCAGATACGCAGTATTTT.